These 9 T cell receptor beta chains were all obtained from the same sample, sequenced in a study of blood T cell repertoires in COVID-19 (TCRdb year 2020). Libraries came from the immunoSEQ multiplex PCR assay. TCRdb mirrors the immuneACCESS table, restricted to in-frame sequences. Some clones are absent from its copies; in checked studies, under half trace to an unresolved V gene, and the reason for the others is unknown. Within this sample are just over 300,000 clones, with roughly 87% of them counted one time only. Approximately 9% of the sample belongs to the ten largest clones. The material sequenced was PBMCs or T cells enriched from blood (not recorded which). The receptors here all came from a woman aged 18-29 years who had recovered from COVID-19.

In DNA, the CDR3 is TGTGCCAGCATTGGACGGGGGGCTTACTACAATGAGCAGTTCTTC. Its translation is CASIGRGAYYNEQFF. V and J are TRBV2 and TRBJ2-1, with D possibly matching TRBD2 (7 bases). This CDR3 comprises 15 residues. CDR1 and CDR2 from the germline V gene are SNHLY and FYNNEI. Trimming left V 7 bases short and J 3 bases short, with 16 bases between.

The CDR3 here is CASSGTGYYNEQFF. CDR3 DNA: TGTGCCAGCAGCGGGACAGGGTATTACAATGAGCAGTTCTTC. J is TRBJ2-1 and V is TRBV28; 9 nucleotides line up with TRBD1. Trimming cost V 6 bases and J 4 bases; bases outside gene matches: 4. The CDR3 contains 14 residues. CDR1 is MDHEN, CDR2 SYDVKM, per germline. The variable domain in full, with the rest retrieved from reference TRBV28 and TRBJ2-1, is DVKVTQSSRYLVKRTGEKVFLECVQDMDHENMFWYRQDPGLGLRLIYFSYDVKMKEKGDIPEGYSVSREKKERFSLILESASTNQTSMYLCASSGTGYYNEQFFGPGTRLTVL.

The chain uses TRBV4-2 and TRBJ2-2; tentative D call: TRBD1 (5 bases). V dropped 3 bases and J dropped 7 bases, with 18 bases sitting between them. Germline loops: CDR1 LGHNA, CDR2 YNFKEQ. The CDR3 has 16 amino acids. The CDR3 loop is CASSHNTLDSSGELFF. CDR3 DNA: TGTGCCAGCAGCCACAATACCTTAGACAGCAGCGGGGAGCTGTTTTTT.

The chain combines TRBV5-1 with TRBJ1-4; TRBD1 matches at 8 bases. Germline trimming cut 3 bases from V and 4 bases from J; bases unmatched to any gene: 5. Germline CDR1 SGHRS, CDR2 YFSETQ. This CDR3 contains 15 residues. CDR3 amino acids: CASSSSTGDNEKLFF. The CDR3, as DNA: TGCGCCAGCAGCTCGTCGACAGGGGATAATGAAAAACTGTTTTTT.

The CDR3 loop is CSVGSDSDSPTSGYTF. The CDR3 nucleotides are TGCAGCGTGGGATCGGATTCGGACAGCCCCACCTCTGGCTACACCTTC. The V and J genes are TRBV29-1 and TRBJ1-2, with D perhaps matching TRBD1 (6 bases). The germline V gene encodes CDR1 SQVTM and CDR2 ANQGSEA. The V gene lost 6 bases and the J gene lost 7 bases, with 27 bases spanning the gap. The length of the CDR3 is 16 residues.

The genes are TRBV4-2 and TRBJ2-2; the match to TRBD1 covers 9 bases. The CDR3 consists of 18 residues. Trimming removed 1 base from V and 1 base from J; junction bases left unmatched: 7. CDR1 is LGHNA, CDR2 YNFKEQ, per germline. The CDR3 reads CASSQATGGRLNTGELFF. In DNA, the CDR3 is TGTGCCAGCAGCCAAGCCACAGGGGGCCGGTTGAACACCGGGGAGCTGTTTTTT.

The chain links TRBV7-8 to TRBJ1-4, with unresolved D. Germline CDR1 is SGHVS and CDR2 is FQNEAQ. The CDR3 sequence is 16 residues long. V lost 5 bases to trimming and J lost 5 bases, with 18 bases between them. Written as DNA, the CDR3 is TGTGCCAGCAGCCCGCGGACGGGGTTTGACAATGAAAAACTGTTTTTT. Translating it yields CASSPRTGFDNEKLFF.

The chain is built from TRBV7-9 and TRBJ2-7, with D possibly matching TRBD2 (5 bases). This CDR3 has 13 residues. The germline V and J ends were trimmed by 3 bases and 2 bases, with 8 bases remaining between them. CDR1 and CDR2 (germline): SEHNR, FQNEAQ (reference sequence). The CDR3 DNA follows: TGTGCCAGCAGCTTCGAGGGAGCCTACGAGCAGTACTTC. Translation gives CASSFEGAYEQYF.

The gene calls are TRBV28 and TRBJ2-5, with D tentatively TRBD1 (6 bases). The CDR3 has 14 residues. V dropped 4 bases and J dropped 5 bases, with 14 bases sitting between them. Per germline, CDR1 MDHEN and CDR2 SYDVKM. The CDR3: CASSSVRQGETQYF. The CDR3 DNA reads TGTGCCAGCAGTTCGGTGAGGCAGGGGGAGACCCAGTACTTC.